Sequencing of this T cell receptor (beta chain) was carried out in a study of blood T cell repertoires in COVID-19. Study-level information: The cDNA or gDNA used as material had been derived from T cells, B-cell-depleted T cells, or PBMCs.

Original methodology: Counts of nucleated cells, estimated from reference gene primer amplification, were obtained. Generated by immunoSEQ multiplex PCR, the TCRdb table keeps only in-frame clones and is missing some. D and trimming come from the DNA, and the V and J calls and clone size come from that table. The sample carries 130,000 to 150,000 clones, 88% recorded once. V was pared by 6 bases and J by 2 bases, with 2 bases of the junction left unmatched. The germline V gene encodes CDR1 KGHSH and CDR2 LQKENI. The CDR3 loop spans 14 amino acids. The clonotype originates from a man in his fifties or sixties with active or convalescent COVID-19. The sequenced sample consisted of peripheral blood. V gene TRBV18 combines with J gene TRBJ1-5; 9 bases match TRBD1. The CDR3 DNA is TGTGCCAGCTCTGACAGGGGGGGCAATCAGCCCCAGCATTTT. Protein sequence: CASSDRGGNQPQHF.